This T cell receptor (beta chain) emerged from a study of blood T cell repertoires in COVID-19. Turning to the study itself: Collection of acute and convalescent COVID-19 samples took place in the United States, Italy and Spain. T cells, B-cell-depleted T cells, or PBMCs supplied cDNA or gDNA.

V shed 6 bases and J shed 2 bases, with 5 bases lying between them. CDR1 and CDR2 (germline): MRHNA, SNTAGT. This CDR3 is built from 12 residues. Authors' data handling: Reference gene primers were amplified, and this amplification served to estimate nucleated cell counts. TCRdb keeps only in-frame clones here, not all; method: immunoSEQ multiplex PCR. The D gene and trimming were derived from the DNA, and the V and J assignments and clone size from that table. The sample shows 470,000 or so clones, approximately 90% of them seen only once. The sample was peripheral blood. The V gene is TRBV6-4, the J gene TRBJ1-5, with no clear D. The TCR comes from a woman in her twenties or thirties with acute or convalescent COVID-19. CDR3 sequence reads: CASRSGNQPQHF. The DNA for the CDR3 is TGTGCCAGCAGGAGTGGCAATCAGCCCCAGCATTTT.